This is a list of T cell receptor beta chains from one sample in a study of cytomegalovirus exposure and HLA in healthy donors. Some clones are missing from TCRdb's copy, which holds only in-frame ones; the method was immunoSEQ multiplex PCR. The sample holds nearly 200,000 clones, around 83% seen once. The sequenced material came from PBMCs. These receptors all stem from a woman in her twenties or thirties in good health and CMV-seropositive. Both conserved end residues are part of each CDR3. D genes are given only for firm matches. For some rows the clone size is stated as once, few or many, or as a class when expanded; others skip it.

j_gene	d_gene	v_gene	abundance	CDR3nt	CDR3aa
TRBJ2-1	NA	TRBV29-1	NA	TGCAGCGTTGAAGATGGGGAGTACAATGAGCAGTTCTTC	CSVEDGEYNEQFF
TRBJ2-1	NA	TRBV18	NA	TGTGCCAGCTCACCACAGGGAGATGAGCAGTTCTTC	CASSPQGDEQFF
TRBJ1-1	TRBD1	TRBV27	NA	TGTGCCAGCAGTCAAGTGACAGGGACTGAAGCTTTCTTT	CASSQVTGTEAFF
TRBJ1-2	TRBD1	TRBV30	few	TGTGCCTGGGAGGGGGCTGGCTACACCTTC	CAWEGAGYTF
TRBJ2-1	NA	TRBV18	NA	TGTGCCAGCTCACCAGAATTCGGGTCTCAATACAATGAGCAGTTCTTC	CASSPEFGSQYNEQFF
TRBJ1-4	NA	TRBV28	NA	TGTGCCAGCAGTTCTAAAACCAAACTAGCAACTAATGAAAAACTGTTTTTT	CASSSKTKLATNEKLFF
TRBJ1-1	NA	TRBV6-6	NA	TGTGCCAGCCTGGGGGGATTCGAGACTGAAGCTTTCTTT	CASLGGFETEAFF
TRBJ1-5	NA	TRBV18	few	TGTGCCAGCTCCCAAGGGGGGGATCAGCCCCAGCATTTT	CASSQGGDQPQHF
TRBJ1-2	NA	TRBV15	NA	TGTGCCACCAGCAGAGATTACCAGGAACTCGGTAACTATGGCTACACCTTC	CATSRDYQELGNYGYTF
TRBJ2-4	NA	TRBV27	NA	TGTGCCAGCAGTTTACACCCCGTACAGGGAGCCAAAAACATTCAGTACTTC	CASSLHPVQGAKNIQYF
TRBJ1-1	TRBD1	TRBV30	NA	TGTGCCTGGGGACAGGCTCGGATGAACACTGAAGCTTTCTTT	CAWGQARMNTEAFF
TRBJ2-3	TRBD2	TRBV5-1	NA	TGCGCCAGCAGCTTGGGGGCTAGCGGGATAGTGGCAGATACGCAGTATTTT	CASSLGASGIVADTQYF
TRBJ1-2	NA	TRBV29-1	NA	TGCAGCGTTGAGATAGGGCAGGGTGTTCGTGGCTACACCTTC	CSVEIGQGVRGYTF
TRBJ1-4	TRBD1	TRBV5-1	NA	TGCGCCAGCAGCGTGGGACAGCGGGATGAAAAACTGTTTTTT	CASSVGQRDEKLFF
TRBJ1-2	NA	TRBV6-1	NA	TGTGCCACCCTTCGGTCGGACTATGGCTACACCTTC	CATLRSDYGYTF
TRBJ2-5	NA	TRBV14	few	TGTGCCAGCAGCCAACACGGTCAAGAGACCCAGTACTTC	CASSQHGQETQYF
TRBJ1-1	NA	TRBV29-1	NA	TGCAGCGCACTCCACCCGAACACTGAAGCTTTCTTT	CSALHPNTEAFF
TRBJ2-1	TRBD2	TRBV9	NA	TGTGCCAGCAGCGCCGGACTAGCGCCCCACAATGAGCAGTTCTTC	CASSAGLAPHNEQFF
TRBJ2-1	NA	TRBV5-6	NA	TGTGCCAGCAGCTTGGCGGGGGGCCCCGAGCAGTTCTTC	CASSLAGGPEQFF
TRBJ1-1	NA	TRBV2	NA	TGTGCCAGCACCCCTAGACAGGAAGGTTTGACTGAAGCTTTCTTT	CASTPRQEGLTEAFF
TRBJ2-1	TRBD2	TRBV7-9	NA	TGTGCCAGCAGCTTAGCTCGCGGGGGACGTTCCAATGAGCAGTTCTTC	CASSLARGGRSNEQFF
TRBJ2-1	NA	TRBV6-1	NA	TGTGCCAGCAGTGAGGCGGGGGCCCCAGCGGGGCAGTTCTTC	CASSEAGAPAGQFF
TRBJ2-7	TRBD2	TRBV27	NA	TGTGCCAGCAGCTTAGCGGGAAGCTCCTACGAGCAGTACTTC	CASSLAGSSYEQYF
TRBJ1-5	NA	TRBV7-9	few	TGTGCCAGCACCATAGCGGGTCGGGATCAGCCCCAGCATTTT	CASTIAGRDQPQHF
TRBJ2-1	NA	TRBV11-2	NA	TGTGCCAGCAGCTTAGAGAGGGCGAGGGAGCAGTTCTTC	CASSLERAREQFF
TRBJ2-1	TRBD2	TRBV27	NA	TGTGCCAGCAGGTCCGGGACTAGCGGGACCCTAAACAATGAGCAGTTCTTC	CASRSGTSGTLNNEQFF
TRBJ1-2	NA	TRBV18	NA	TGTGCCAGCTCACCACTTCACAGTACCTATGGCTACACCTTC	CASSPLHSTYGYTF
TRBJ2-7	NA	TRBV7-9	NA	TGTGCCAGCAGCCGGACAGCCACCTACGAGCAGTACTTC	CASSRTATYEQYF
TRBJ1-2	NA	TRBV12-5	NA	TGTGCTAGTGGTTTATACAGTATTGGCTACACCTTC	CASGLYSIGYTF
TRBJ2-2	NA	TRBV29-1	NA	TGCAGCGTCCCGGGATTGAACACCGGGGAGCTGTTTTTT	CSVPGLNTGELFF
TRBJ2-7	TRBD2	TRBV2	NA	TGTGCCAGCAGTGAACTAGCGGGAGGGCCGGGTGAGCAGTACTTC	CASSELAGGPGEQYF
TRBJ2-1	NA	TRBV27	NA	TGTGCCAGCAGTCTTCAGTTTAGGACAGTAAGCTCCTACAATGAGCAGTTCTTC	CASSLQFRTVSSYNEQFF
TRBJ1-1	NA	TRBV7-9	NA	TGTGCCAGCAGTCCCTTGGGAGGGAACACTGAAGCTTTCTTT	CASSPLGGNTEAFF
TRBJ1-5	TRBD1	TRBV28	NA	TGTGCCAGCAGTCCCGAACAGGGGTTGGGTCAGCCCCAGCATTTT	CASSPEQGLGQPQHF